This T cell receptor (beta chain) was sequenced for a study of cytomegalovirus exposure and HLA in healthy donors. Study observations and caveats: When a later analysis was performed, an Asian-associated ancestry cluster reportedly had fewer N-insertions than the approximately 690-donor mean. As a later analysis showed, a missense DCLRE1C variant was linked to trimming of TCR beta V- and J-genes.

The PCR was carried out with 60 Vbeta primers and 13 Jbeta primers. Per the authors' pipeline: There were around 77 million unique TCR beta chains by a later count, and 8.5 million to 14 million of them were shared. Method: immunoSEQ multiplex PCR; TCRdb's copy keeps in-frame clones and lacks some. V, J and clone size are taken as reported in that table, and D and trimming were inferred from the DNA itself. The data contain about 160,000 clones, around 76% of them singletons. Concerning this clone: The antigen is not known.

The TCR was taken from a woman aged 40 to 50 in good health and CMV-seronegative. Sequenced input: PBMCs.

The CDR3 nucleotides are TGTGCCAGCAGCTTAGGGGGTTGGGGCAGACCCTCTCTGGGCTACACCTTC. This translates into CASSLGGWGRPSLGYTF. The chain has TRBV11-3 and TRBJ1-2; TRBD1 might be the D (5 bases). Trimming stripped 1 base from V and 8 bases from J, with 23 bases between. CDR1 SGHNT and CDR2 YENEEA come from the germline V gene. The CDR3 consists of 17 residues.